This T cell receptor (beta chain) was recovered during a study of human T cells and chemical hapten exposure. In the study overall: TCR yields per sample varied mostly from small pooled library volume differences.

Treatment defined: therapeutic diphenylcyclopropenone sensitization with weekly scalp DPC. The study's library attached unique molecular identifiers to single cDNA molecules. TCRdb redid the calling of the reads with MiXCR, one entry per CDR3 protein. Of 3,500 to 4,500 distinct CDR3 sequences in the sample, about half were seen once. This clonotype was seen only a few times. This CDR3 has 15 amino acids. Germline CDR1 reads MNHEY; CDR2 reads SVGAGI. Germline trimming cut 6 bases from V and 0 bases from J; bases unmatched to any gene: 7. This TCR was sampled from an adult with alopecia areata. Some clones in this sample may be carry-over from other donors' samples. This table probably holds off-target reads from a library built for another chain. The material sequenced was whole blood, taken before DPC sensitization or 2, 6, or about 24 weeks after (not recorded which). V and J are TRBV6-5 and TRBJ2-7; the match to TRBD1 covers 8 bases. CDR3: CASSAPGQASYEQYF. The CDR3 DNA reads as TGTGCCAGCAGCGCCCCGGGACAGGCCTCCTACGAGCAGTACTTC.